A few counts support the clone carrying this TCR beta chain. Its specificity is unknown. Combining a sample-barcoded 5' primer with a J-beta primer mix, a second PCR ran for 7 to 11 cycles. The template-switch adaptor, which had 12 random nucleotides, put a tag on each cDNA molecule. In TCRdb, the 5' RACE reads were re-called with MiXCR into one record per CDR3 protein. The sample consists of more than 550,000 distinct CDR3 sequences, 22% of them appearing once. The CDR3 is 14 amino acids. Germline CDR1 and CDR2: MNHNY and SVGAGI (reference sequence). With 2 bases removed from V and 5 bases from J, the gap between germline ends came to 10 bases. Investigators took around 10 milliliters of peripheral blood from every donor. These data come from a study of blood T cells in healthy people across ages. Study outcomes and limitations: A greater number of naive CD4+ cells and higher diversity distinguished long-lived donors from aged donors. The recorded TCR beta diversity per million T cells decreased in a roughly linear manner with age.

The clonotype comes from a man aged 65 to 85 in good health. The sample comprised blood. The chain combines TRBV6-6 with TRBJ2-1, with D possibly TRBD1 on 6 matching bases. The CDR3 region has the DNA TGTGCCAGCAGTTACCTAAACAGGGACAATGAGCAGTTCTTC. Protein sequence: CASSYLNRDNEQFF.